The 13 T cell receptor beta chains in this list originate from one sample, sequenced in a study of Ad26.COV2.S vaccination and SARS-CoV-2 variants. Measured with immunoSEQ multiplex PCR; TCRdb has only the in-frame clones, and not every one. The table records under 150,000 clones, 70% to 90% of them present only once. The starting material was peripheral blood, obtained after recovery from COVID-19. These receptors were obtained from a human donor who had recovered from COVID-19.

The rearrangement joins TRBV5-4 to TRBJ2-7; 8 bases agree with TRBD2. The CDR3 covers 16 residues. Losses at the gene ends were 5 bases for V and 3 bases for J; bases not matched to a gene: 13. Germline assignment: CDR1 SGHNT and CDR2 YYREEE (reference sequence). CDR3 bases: TGTGCCAGCAGTTCCCCGGGACTAGAGGGAATCTACGAGCAGTACTTC. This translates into CASSSPGLEGIYEQYF. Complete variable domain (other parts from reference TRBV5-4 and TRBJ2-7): ETGVTQSPTHLIKTRGQQVTLRCSSQSGHNTVSWYQQALGQGPQFIFQYYREEENGRGNFPPRFSGLQFPNYSSELNVNALELDDSALYLCASSSPGLEGIYEQYFGPGTRLTVT.

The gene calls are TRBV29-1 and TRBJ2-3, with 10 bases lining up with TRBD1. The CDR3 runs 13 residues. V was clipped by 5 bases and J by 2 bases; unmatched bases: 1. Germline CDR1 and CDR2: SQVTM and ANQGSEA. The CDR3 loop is CSVRQGATDTQYF. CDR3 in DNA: TGCAGCGTTCGACAGGGGGCCACAGATACGCAGTATTTT.

The CDR3 sequence: CASSLGGGSNQPQHF. DNA for the CDR3: TGCGCCAGCAGCTTGGGCGGTGGAAGCAATCAGCCCCAGCATTTT. This rearrangement joins TRBV5-1 to TRBJ1-5; D is unresolved. Germline V gene sequence: CDR1 SGHRS, CDR2 YFSETQ. This CDR3 is built from 15 residues. V dropped 0 bases and J dropped 1 base, with 8 bases sitting between them. Looking up the rest from reference TRBV5-1 and TRBJ1-5 gives the full variable domain: KAGVTQTPRYLIKTRGQQVTLSCSPISGHRSVSWYQQTPGQGLQFLFEYFSETQRNKGNFPGRFSGRQFSNSRSEMNVSTLELGDSALYLCASSLGGGSNQPQHFGDGTRLSIL.

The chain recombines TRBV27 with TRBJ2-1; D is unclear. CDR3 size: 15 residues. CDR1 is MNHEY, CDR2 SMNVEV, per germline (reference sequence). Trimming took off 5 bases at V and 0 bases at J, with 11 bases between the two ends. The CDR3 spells CASSPWDSSYNEQFF. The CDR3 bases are TGTGCCAGCAGTCCGTGGGATAGCTCCTACAATGAGCAGTTCTTC.

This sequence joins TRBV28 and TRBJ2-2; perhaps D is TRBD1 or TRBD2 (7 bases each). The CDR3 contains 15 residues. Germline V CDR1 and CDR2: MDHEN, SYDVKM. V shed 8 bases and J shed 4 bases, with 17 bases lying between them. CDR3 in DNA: TGTGCCAGCCGTTCAGGGGGAGGGTCCACCGGGGAGCTGTTTTTT. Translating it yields CASRSGGGSTGELFF.

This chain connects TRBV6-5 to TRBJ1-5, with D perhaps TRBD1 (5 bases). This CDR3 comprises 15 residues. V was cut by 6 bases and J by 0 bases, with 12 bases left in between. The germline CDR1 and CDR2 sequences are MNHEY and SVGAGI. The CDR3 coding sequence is TGTGCCAGCAGGAACTGGGGGAATAGCAATCAGCCCCAGCATTTT. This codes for CASRNWGNSNQPQHF.

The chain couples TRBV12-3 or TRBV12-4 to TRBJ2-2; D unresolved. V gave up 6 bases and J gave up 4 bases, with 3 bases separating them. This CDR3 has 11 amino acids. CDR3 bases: TGTGCCAGCAGGGGCACCGGGGAGCTGTTTTTT. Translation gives CASRGTGELFF.

CDR3 sequence reads: CASSYHRGPQYF. The CDR3 DNA reads TGTGCCAGCAGTTACCACAGGGGCCCGCAGTACTTC. The V call is TRBV6-2 or TRBV6-3, the J call TRBJ2-7; 7 nucleotides align to TRBD1. V was clipped by 2 bases and J by 9 bases; unmatched bases: 4. The CDR3 consists of 12 residues. The germline CDR1 and CDR2 sequences are MNHEY and SVGEGT.

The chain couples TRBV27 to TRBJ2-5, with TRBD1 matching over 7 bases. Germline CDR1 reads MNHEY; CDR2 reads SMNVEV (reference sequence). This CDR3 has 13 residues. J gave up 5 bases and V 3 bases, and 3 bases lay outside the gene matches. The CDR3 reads CASSFQQGETQYF. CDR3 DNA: TGTGCCAGCAGTTTTCAACAGGGGGAGACCCAGTACTTC.

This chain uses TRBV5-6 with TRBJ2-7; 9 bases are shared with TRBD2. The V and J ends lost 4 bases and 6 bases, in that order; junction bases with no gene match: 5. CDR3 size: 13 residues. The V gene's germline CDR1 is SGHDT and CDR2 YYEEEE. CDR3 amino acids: CASSPGLAGEQYF. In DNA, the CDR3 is TGTGCCAGCAGCCCGGGACTAGCTGGCGAGCAGTACTTC.

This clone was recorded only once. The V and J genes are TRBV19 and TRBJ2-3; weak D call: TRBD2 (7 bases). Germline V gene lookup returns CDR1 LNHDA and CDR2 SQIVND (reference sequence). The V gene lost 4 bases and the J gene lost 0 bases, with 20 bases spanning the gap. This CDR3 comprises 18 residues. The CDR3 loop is CASSNSWVRGGSTDTQYF. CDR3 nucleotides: TGTGCCAGTAGTAATAGTTGGGTTCGCGGGGGCAGCACAGATACGCAGTATTTT.

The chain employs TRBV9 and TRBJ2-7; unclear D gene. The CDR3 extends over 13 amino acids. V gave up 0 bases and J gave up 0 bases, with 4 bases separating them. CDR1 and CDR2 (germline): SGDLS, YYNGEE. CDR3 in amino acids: CASSVGPSYEQYF. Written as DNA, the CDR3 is TGTGCCAGCAGCGTAGGGCCCTCCTACGAGCAGTACTTC.

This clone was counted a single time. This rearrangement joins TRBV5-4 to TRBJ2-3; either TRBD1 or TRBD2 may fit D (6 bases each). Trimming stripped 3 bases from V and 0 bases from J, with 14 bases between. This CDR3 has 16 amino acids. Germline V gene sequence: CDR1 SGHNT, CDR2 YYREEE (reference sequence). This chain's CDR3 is CASSYPGAPSTDTQYF. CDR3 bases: TGTGCCAGCAGCTACCCGGGGGCCCCTAGCACAGATACGCAGTATTTT.